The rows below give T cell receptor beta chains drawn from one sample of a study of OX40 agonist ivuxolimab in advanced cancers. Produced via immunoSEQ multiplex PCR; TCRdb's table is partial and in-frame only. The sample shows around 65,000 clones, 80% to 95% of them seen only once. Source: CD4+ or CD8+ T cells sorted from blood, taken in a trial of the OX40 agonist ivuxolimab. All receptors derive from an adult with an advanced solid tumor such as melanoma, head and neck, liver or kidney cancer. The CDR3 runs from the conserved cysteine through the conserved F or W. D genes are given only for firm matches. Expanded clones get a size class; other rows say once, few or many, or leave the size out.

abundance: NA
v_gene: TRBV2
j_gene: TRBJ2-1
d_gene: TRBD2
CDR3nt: TGTGCCAGCAGTAGCGGGAGGGGAATCTACAATGAGCAGTTCTTC
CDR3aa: CASSSGRGIYNEQFF

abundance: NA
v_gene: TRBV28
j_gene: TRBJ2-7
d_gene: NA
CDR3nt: TGTGCCAGCAGTCCCCGGACCGGGATCGAGCAGTACTTC
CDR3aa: CASSPRTGIEQYF

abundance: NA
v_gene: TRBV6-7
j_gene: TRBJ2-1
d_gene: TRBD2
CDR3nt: TGTGCCAGCAGTCCCCGGGCTAGCGGATACTACAATGAGCAGTTCTTC
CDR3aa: CASSPRASGYYNEQFF

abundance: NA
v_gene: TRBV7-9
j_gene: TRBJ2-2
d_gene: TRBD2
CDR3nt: TGTGCCAGCAGCTTAAAAGCGGGAGCGTCGCTGGATGAGCAGGAGCTGTTTTTT
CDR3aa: CASSLKAGASLDEQELFF

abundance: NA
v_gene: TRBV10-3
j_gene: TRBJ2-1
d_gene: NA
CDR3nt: TGTGCCATCATCACATCCAACAATGAGCAGTTCTTC
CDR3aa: CAIITSNNEQFF

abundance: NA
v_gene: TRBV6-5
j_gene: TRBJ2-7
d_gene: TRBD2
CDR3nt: TGTGCCAGCAGTCTTGGGACTAGCGGAGGCGGCGAGCAGTACTTC
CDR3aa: CASSLGTSGGGEQYF

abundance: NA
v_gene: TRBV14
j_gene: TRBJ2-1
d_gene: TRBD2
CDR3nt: TGTGCCAGCAGCCCTACTAGCGGGGTCTACAATGAGCAGTTCTTC
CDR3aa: CASSPTSGVYNEQFF

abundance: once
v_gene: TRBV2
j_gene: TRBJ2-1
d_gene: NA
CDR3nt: TGTGCCAGCAGTTTTCTCGAGGAGTGGAGCTCCTACAATGAGCAGTTCTTC
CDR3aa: CASSFLEEWSSYNEQFF

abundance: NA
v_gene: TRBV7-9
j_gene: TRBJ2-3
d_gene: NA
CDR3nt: TGTGCCAGCAGGGACAGTGGAGATACGCAGTATTTT
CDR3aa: CASRDSGDTQYF

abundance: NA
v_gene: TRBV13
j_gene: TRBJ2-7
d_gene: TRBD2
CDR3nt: TGTGCCAGCAGCGGGACTAGCCGTTCCTACGAGCAGTACTTC
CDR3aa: CASSGTSRSYEQYF

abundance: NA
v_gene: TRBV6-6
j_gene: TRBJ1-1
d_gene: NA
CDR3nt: TGTGCCAGCAGTTACGAACAGGGTCCTCAAGCTTTCTTT
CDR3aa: CASSYEQGPQAFF

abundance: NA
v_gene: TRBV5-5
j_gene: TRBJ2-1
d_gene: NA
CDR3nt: TGTGCCAGCAGTCCCGGGACGGGCCGGGTTGAGCAGTTCTTC
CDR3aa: CASSPGTGRVEQFF

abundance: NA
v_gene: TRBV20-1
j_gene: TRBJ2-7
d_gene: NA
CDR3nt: TGCAGCGCGCTCCCCGGACGGGAGCAGTACTTC
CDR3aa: CSALPGREQYF

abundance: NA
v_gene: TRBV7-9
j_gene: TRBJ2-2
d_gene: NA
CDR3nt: TGTGCCAGCAGCCTTGTACGGGGGGAGCTGTTTTTT
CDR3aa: CASSLVRGELFF

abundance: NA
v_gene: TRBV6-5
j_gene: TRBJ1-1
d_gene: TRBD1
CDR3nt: TGTGCCAGCATCGACAGGGTGGGCACTGAAGCTTTCTTT
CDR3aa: CASIDRVGTEAFF

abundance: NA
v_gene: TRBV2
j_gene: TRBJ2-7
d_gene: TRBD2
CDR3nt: TGTGCCAGCAGGGAGCGGGGCTTGCCCTACGAGCAGTACTTC
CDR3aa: CASRERGLPYEQYF

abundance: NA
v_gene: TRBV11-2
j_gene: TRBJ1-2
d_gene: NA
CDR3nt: TGTGCCAGCAGCTTAGATTTGGAGGGCTATGGCTACACCTTC
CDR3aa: CASSLDLEGYGYTF

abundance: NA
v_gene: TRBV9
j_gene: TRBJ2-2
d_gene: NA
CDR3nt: TGTGCCAGCAGCGTAGTTAGCGCCGGGGAGCTGTTTTTT
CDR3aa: CASSVVSAGELFF

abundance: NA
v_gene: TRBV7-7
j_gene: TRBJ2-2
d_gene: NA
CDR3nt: TGTGCCAGCAGCTTAGGTACAGCTTCGAACACCGGGGAGCTGTTTTTT
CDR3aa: CASSLGTASNTGELFF

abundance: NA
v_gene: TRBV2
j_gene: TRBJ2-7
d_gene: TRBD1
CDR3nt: TGTGCCAGCAGTGAAACCGGGACAGGGGCCTACGAGCAGTACTTC
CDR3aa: CASSETGTGAYEQYF

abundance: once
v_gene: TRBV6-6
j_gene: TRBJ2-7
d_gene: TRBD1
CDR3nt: TGTGCCAGCAGTCCCGGGACAGGGGTCTACGAGCAGTACTTC
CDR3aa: CASSPGTGVYEQYF

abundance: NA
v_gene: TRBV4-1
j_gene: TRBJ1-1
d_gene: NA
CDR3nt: TGCGCCAGCAGCCAAGGGGTGGGGGACACTGAAGCTTTCTTT
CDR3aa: CASSQGVGDTEAFF

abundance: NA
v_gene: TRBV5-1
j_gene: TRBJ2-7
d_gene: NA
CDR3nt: TGCGCCAGCAGCTTCCCCCAGGGAGTGGGCTACGAGCAGTACTTC
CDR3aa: CASSFPQGVGYEQYF

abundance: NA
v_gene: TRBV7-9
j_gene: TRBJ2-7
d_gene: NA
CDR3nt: TGTGCCAGCAGCCAGGTAGGAGGGGCGTCCTACGAGCAGTACTTC
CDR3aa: CASSQVGGASYEQYF

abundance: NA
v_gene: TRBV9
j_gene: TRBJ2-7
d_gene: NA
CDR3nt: TGTGCCAGCAGCGTGACGGACAAGAACTACGAGCAGTACTTC
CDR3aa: CASSVTDKNYEQYF

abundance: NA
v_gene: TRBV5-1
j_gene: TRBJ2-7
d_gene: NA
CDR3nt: TGCGCCAGCAGCTTAAGGCAGGGGAACTCCTACGAGCAGTACTTC
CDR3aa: CASSLRQGNSYEQYF

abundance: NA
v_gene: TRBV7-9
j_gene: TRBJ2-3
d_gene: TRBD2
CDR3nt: TGTGCCAGCAGCTTAGGTGGGACTACTACAGATACGCAGTATTTT
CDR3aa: CASSLGGTTTDTQYF

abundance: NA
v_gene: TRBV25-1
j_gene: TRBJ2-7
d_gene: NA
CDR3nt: TGTGCCAGCAGCTCGGACTGGAGCTCCTACGAGCAGTACTTC
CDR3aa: CASSSDWSSYEQYF

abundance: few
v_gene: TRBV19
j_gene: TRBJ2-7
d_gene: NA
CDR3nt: TGTGCCAGTAGTATAGCGGACGGCGACGAGCAGTACTTC
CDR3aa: CASSIADGDEQYF

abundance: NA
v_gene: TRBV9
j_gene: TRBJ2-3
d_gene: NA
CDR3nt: TGTGCCAGCAGCGTAGACCGAGCAGGGTGGGACACAGATACGCAGTATTTT
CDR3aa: CASSVDRAGWDTDTQYF

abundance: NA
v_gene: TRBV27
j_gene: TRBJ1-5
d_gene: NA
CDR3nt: TGTGCCAGCAGTTTAGGTGGGGGTAATCAGCCCCAGCATTTT
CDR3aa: CASSLGGGNQPQHF

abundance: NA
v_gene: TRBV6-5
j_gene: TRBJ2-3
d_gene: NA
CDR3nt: TGTGCCAGCAGTTACTCGGGGCTTGCCACAGATACGCAGTATTTT
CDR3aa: CASSYSGLATDTQYF

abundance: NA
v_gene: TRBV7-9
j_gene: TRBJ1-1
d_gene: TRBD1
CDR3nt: TGTGCCAGCAGCCCACGGACAGGGAGGAGCACTGAAGCTTTCTTT
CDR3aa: CASSPRTGRSTEAFF

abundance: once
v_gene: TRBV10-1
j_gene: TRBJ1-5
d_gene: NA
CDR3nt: TGCGCCAGCAGTGATGGAGGCTCTGAACAGCCCCAGCATTTT
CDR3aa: CASSDGGSEQPQHF

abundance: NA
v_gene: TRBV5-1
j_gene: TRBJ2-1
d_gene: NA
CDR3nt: TGCGCCAGCACCGGGGGTAGCTCCTACAATGAGCAGTTCTTC
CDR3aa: CASTGGSSYNEQFF

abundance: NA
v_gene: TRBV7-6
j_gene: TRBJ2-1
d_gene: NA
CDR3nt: TGTGCCAGCAGCTCGACGGAAGGCCCTGAGCAGTTCTTC
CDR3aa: CASSSTEGPEQFF

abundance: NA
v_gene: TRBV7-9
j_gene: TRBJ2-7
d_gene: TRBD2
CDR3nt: TGTGCCAGCCAGGGACTAGCGGGAGAAAGGCCCTACGAGCAGTACTTC
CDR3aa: CASQGLAGERPYEQYF

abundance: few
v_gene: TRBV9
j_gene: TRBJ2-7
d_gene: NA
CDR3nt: TGTGCCAGCAGCGAGGGGGGCATGGTGGACGAGCAGTACTTC
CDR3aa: CASSEGGMVDEQYF

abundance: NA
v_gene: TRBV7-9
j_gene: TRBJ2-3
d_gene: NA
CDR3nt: TGTGCCAGCAGTCACGAGTTCAGAACAGATACGCAGTATTTT
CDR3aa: CASSHEFRTDTQYF

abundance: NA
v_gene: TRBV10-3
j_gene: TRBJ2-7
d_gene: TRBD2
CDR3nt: TGTGCCATCAGTGGCAACGGACTAGCGGAGACCTACGAGCAGTACTTC
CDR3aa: CAISGNGLAETYEQYF

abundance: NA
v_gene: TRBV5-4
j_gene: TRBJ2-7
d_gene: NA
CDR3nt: TGTGCCAGCAGCAGCCGGGACACTCTCTACGAGCAGTACTTC
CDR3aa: CASSSRDTLYEQYF

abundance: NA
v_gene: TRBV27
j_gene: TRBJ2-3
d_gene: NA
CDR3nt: TGTGCCAGCAGTTTAAAGCCCCTGGGGGAGCGGCCAACTAGCACAGATACGCAGTATTTT
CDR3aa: CASSLKPLGERPTSTDTQYF

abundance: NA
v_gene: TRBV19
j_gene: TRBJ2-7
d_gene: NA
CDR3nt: TGTGCCAGTAGTATTACAGGTACCTTCTACGAGCAGTACTTC
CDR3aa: CASSITGTFYEQYF

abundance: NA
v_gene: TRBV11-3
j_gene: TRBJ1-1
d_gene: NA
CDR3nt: TGTGCCAGCAGCTTAAAAGGGTACACTGTAGCTTTCTTT
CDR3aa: CASSLKGYTVAFF

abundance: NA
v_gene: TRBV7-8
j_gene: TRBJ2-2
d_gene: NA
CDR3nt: TGTGCCAGCAGCTTTGAGGTCGCAGTAAACACCGGGGAGCTGTTTTTT
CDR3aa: CASSFEVAVNTGELFF

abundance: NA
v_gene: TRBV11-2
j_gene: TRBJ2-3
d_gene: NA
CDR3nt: TGTGCCAGCAGCCCGTCGGCCGGGGCTAACACAGATACGCAGTATTTT
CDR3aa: CASSPSAGANTDTQYF

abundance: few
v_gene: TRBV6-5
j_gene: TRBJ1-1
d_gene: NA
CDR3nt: TGTGCCAGCAGTAAAACTGAGAACACTGAAGCTTTCTTT
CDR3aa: CASSKTENTEAFF

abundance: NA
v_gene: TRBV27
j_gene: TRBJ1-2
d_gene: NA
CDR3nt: TGTGCCAGCAGTCTAACCCGAAGAACAGCTAACTATGGCTACACCTTC
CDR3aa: CASSLTRRTANYGYTF

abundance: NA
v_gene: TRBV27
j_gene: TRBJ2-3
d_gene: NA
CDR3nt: TGTGCCAGCAGTTTATCTGTGCTCGGCACAGATACGCAGTATTTT
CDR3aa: CASSLSVLGTDTQYF

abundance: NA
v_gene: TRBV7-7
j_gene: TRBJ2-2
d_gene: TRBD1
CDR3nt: TGTGCCAGCAGCTTACAACAGGGGGGCGGCGGGGAGCTGTTTTTT
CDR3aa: CASSLQQGGGGELFF

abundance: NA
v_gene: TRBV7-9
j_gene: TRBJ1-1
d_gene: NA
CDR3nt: TGTGCCAGCAGTTCAGGGGAGTGGGAAGCTTTCTTT
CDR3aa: CASSSGEWEAFF

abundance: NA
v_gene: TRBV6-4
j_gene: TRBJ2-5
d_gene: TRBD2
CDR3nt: TGTGCCAGCAGTGAACTAGCGGGAGGGGGCCAAGAGACCCAGTACTTC
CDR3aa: CASSELAGGGQETQYF

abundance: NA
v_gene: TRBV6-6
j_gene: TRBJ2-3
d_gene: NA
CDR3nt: TGTGCCAGCAGTTACGGGGTCGGGGATACGCAGTATTTT
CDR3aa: CASSYGVGDTQYF

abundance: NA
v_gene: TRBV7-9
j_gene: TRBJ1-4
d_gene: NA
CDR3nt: TGTGCCAGCAGCGGCTTAGGGGAAAAACTGTTTTTT
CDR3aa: CASSGLGEKLFF

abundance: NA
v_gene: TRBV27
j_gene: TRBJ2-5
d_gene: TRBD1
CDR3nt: TGTGCCAGCAGTTTAGGACAGGGGGGAGAGACCCAGTACTTC
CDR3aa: CASSLGQGGETQYF

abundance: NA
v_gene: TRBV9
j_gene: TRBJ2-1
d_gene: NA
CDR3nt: TGTGCCAGCAGCGTAGTAAATAGGGAAGGGGAGAATGAGCAGTTCTTC
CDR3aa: CASSVVNREGENEQFF

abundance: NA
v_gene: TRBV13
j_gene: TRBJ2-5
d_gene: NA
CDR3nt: TGTGCCAGCAGTCAAGCATTCGTCGGGACCCAGTACTTC
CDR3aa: CASSQAFVGTQYF

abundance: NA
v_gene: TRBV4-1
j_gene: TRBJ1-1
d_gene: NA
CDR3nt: TGCGCCAGCAGCCACCTCCGGGGGGCGGATGAAGCTTTCTTT
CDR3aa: CASSHLRGADEAFF

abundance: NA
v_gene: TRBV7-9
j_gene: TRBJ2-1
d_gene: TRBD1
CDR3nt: TGTGCCAGCAGTCCCGGGACAGGGGCCTACAATGAGCAGTTCTTC
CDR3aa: CASSPGTGAYNEQFF